This T cell receptor beta chain is drawn from a study of blood T cell repertoires in COVID-19. Across the whole study: The samples span acute and convalescent COVID-19 from the United States, Italy and Spain. The analysed material was cDNA or gDNA that came from T cells, B-cell-depleted T cells, or PBMCs.

Adults between about 18 and 95 years of age took part from 20 to 25 US areas. After removal of 8 bases from V and 7 bases from J, the junction contained 5 bases not matched to a gene. The V gene's germline CDR1 is MNHEY and CDR2 SVGAGI. The CDR3 is made up of 13 amino acids. Measured with immunoSEQ multiplex PCR; TCRdb has only the in-frame clones, and not every one. The sample has about 370,000 clones, 80% to 90% seen once. The chain is built from TRBV6-5 and TRBJ1-4; TRBD1 matches 9 bases. Sequencing used PBMCs or T cells enriched from blood (not recorded which). This clonotype was obtained from a man between 18 and 29 years old who had recovered from COVID-19. The CDR3, as DNA: TGTGCCAGCCGGGGACAGGGTGCTGAAAAACTGTTTTTT. Translated: CASRGQGAEKLFF.